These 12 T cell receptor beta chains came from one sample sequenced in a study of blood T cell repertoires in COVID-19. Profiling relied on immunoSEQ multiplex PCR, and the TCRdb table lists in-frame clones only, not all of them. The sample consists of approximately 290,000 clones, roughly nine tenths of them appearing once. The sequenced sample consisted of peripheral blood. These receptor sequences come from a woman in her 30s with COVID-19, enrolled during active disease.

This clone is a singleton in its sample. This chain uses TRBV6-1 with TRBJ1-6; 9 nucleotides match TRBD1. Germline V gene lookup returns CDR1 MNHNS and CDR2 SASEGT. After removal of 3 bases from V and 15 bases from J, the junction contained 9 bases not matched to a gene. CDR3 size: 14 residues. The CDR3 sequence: CASSDTGQGVLLHF. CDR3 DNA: TGTGCCAGCAGTGACACGGGACAGGGAGTACTCCTCCACTTT.

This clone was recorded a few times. CDR3 sequence (DNA): TGTGCCAGCACGCAACAGGGGGTTGGTGAGACCCAGTACTTC. Its protein product is CASTQQGVGETQYF. V usage is TRBV18 and J usage is TRBJ2-5, with 8 bases that match TRBD1. The germline CDR1 and CDR2 sequences are KGHSH and LQKENI. The ends lost 8 bases at V and 5 bases at J; junction bases unmatched: 10. CDR3 length: 14 residues.

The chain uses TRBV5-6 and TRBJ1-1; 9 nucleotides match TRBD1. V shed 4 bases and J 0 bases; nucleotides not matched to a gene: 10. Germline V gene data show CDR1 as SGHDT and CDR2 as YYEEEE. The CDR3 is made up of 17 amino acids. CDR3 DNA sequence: TGTGCCAGCAGCCAGGCACAGGGGGCGGTTATGAACACTGAAGCTTTCTTT. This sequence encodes CASSQAQGAVMNTEAFF.

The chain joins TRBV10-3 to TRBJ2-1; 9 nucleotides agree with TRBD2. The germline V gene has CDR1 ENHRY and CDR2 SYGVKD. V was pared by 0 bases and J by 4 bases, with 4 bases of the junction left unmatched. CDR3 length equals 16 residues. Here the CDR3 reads CAISESWLAGYNEQFF. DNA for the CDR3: TGTGCCATCAGTGAGTCATGGCTAGCGGGATACAATGAGCAGTTCTTC.

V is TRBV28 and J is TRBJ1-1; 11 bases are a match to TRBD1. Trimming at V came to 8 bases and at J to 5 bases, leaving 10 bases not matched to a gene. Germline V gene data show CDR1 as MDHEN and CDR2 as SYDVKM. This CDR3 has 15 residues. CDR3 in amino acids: CASLHTGTGGTEAFF. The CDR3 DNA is TGTGCCAGCCTTCATACCGGGACAGGGGGGACTGAAGCTTTCTTT.

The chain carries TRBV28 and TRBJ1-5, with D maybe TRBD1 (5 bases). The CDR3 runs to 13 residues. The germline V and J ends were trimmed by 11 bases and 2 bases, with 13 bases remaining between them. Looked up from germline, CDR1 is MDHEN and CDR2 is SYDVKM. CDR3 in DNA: TGTGCCGTTTGGGGCGCGCGCAATCAGCCCCAGCATTTT. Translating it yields CAVWGARNQPQHF.

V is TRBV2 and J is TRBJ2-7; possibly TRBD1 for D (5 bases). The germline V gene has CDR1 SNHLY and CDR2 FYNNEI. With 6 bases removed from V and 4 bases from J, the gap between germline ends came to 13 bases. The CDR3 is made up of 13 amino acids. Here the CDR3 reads CASRETWTYEQYF. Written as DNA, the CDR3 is TGTGCCAGCAGGGAAACCTGGACATACGAGCAGTACTTC.

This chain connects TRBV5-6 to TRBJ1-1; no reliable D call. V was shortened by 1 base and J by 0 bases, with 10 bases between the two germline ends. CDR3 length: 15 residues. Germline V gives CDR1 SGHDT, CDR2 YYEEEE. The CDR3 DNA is TGTGCCAGCAGCTTGTGGAGATCTCTGAACACTGAAGCTTTCTTT. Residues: CASSLWRSLNTEAFF.

CDR3 bases: TGTGCCAGCAGATTTACAGGGGGATCTTCACCCCTCCACTTT. Translation: CASRFTGGSSPLHF. The chain couples TRBV11-2 to TRBJ1-6, with TRBD1 identical over 8 bases. The V segment lost 6 bases and the J segment 9 bases; nucleotides outside the gene matches: 7. The CDR3 runs to 14 residues. Germline V CDR1 and CDR2: SGHAT, FQNNGV.

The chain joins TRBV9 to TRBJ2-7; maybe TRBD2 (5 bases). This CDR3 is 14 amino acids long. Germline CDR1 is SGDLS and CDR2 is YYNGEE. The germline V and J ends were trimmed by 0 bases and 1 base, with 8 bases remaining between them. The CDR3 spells CASSVGSGSYEQYF. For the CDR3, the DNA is TGTGCCAGCAGCGTAGGAAGCGGATCCTACGAGCAGTACTTC.

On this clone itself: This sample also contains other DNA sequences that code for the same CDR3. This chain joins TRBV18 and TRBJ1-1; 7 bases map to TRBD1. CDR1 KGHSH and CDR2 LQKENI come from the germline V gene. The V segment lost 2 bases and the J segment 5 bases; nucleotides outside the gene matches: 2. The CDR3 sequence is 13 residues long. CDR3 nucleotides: TGTGCCAGCTCACCAGGACAGGATACTGAAGCTTTCTTT. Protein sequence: CASSPGQDTEAFF.

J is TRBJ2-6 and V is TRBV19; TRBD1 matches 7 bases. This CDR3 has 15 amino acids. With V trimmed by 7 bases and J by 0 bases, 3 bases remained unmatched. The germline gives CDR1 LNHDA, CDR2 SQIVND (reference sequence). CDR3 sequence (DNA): TGTGCCAGTATTACAGGGGACTCTGGGGCCAACGTCCTGACTTTC. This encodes CASITGDSGANVLTF.